This passage covers 26 T cell receptor beta chains from one sample sequenced in a study of CD8 T cells in Susac syndrome. After extraction with the RNeasy kit, about 0.5 to 1 ug of the RNA was reverse transcribed using random hexamers. MiXCR, applied by TCRdb to the immunoSEQ multiplex PCR reads, yields one record per CDR3 protein. The sample carries some 110,000 distinct CDR3 sequences, 90% to 95% recorded once. The material sequenced was CD4+ T cells from PBMCs. These TCRs come from a human donor with multiple sclerosis.

As DNA, the CDR3 is TGTGCCAGCAGTTCCCGGGGACAGGGAGAGACCCAGTACTTC. Protein sequence: CASSSRGQGETQYF. The chain carries TRBV28 and TRBJ2-5; 9 bases map to TRBD1. J lost 4 bases, V lost 4 bases, and 4 bases had no gene match. Germline CDR1 MDHEN, CDR2 SYDVKM. The CDR3 consists of 14 residues.

DNA of the CDR3: TGTGCCAGTAAAGACAATGAGCAGTTCTTC. As protein: CASKDNEQFF. The chain has TRBV2 and TRBJ2-1; D gene unclear. Germline V gene lookup returns CDR1 SNHLY and CDR2 FYNNEI. The CDR3 is made up of 10 amino acids. The V end was cut by 9 bases, the J end by 5 bases, with 5 bases between.

V usage is TRBV3-1 and J usage is TRBJ1-1; the D is unclear. Trimming shortened V by 2 bases and J by 8 bases, and 12 bases separated the two germline ends. The CDR3 is 13 residues long. Germline V gene data show CDR1 as LGHDT and CDR2 as YNNKEL (reference sequence). The CDR3 loop reads CASSQFTLKEAFF. CDR3 DNA: TGTGCCAGCAGCCAATTCACCTTGAAAGAAGCTTTCTTT.

This chain links TRBV27 with TRBJ2-4; D is uncertain. This CDR3 has 16 residues. Germline V gives CDR1 MNHEY, CDR2 SMNVEV (reference sequence). The V and J ends lost 4 bases and 6 bases respectively, with 19 bases between them. The CDR3 region is CASSSRAKGRANIQYF. CDR3 DNA sequence: TGTGCCAGCAGTTCAAGGGCAAAGGGTAGGGCAAACATTCAGTACTTC.

Only a few counts were recorded for this clonotype. V is TRBV12-3 or TRBV12-4 and J is TRBJ1-1, with D unclear. CDR3 length: 12 residues. V was pared by 3 bases and J by 5 bases, with 7 bases between. Here the CDR3 DNA reads TGTGCCAGCAGTTTGCAAAGGACTGAAGCTTTCTTT. Its translation is CASSLQRTEAFF.

This rearrangement joins TRBV4-3 to TRBJ2-4; D is unclear. Germline V gene data show CDR1 as LGHNA and CDR2 as YSLEER. The CDR3 sequence is 15 residues long. Trimming stripped 3 bases from V and 0 bases from J, with 9 bases between. CDR3 sequence reads: CASSHAWGAKNIQYF. CDR3 nucleotides: TGCGCCAGCAGCCACGCCTGGGGAGCCAAAAACATTCAGTACTTC.

The CDR3 DNA is TGTGCCAGCACCCCGGCTATGGGCGAGCAGTACTTC. This encodes CASTPAMGEQYF. The rearrangement joins TRBV2 to TRBJ2-7; no reliable D call. CDR1 SNHLY and CDR2 FYNNEI come from the germline V gene. V lost 7 bases and J lost 6, with 13 bases in between. The CDR3 is made up of 12 amino acids.

V usage is TRBV12-3 or TRBV12-4 and J usage is TRBJ1-2; the D is unclear. CDR3 size: 14 residues. Trimming removed 1 base from V and 4 bases from J, with 10 bases in between. CDR3 region: CASSLVVGLYGYTF. CDR3 sequence (DNA): TGTGCCAGCAGTTTAGTGGTTGGGCTCTATGGCTACACCTTC.

V and J are TRBV3-1 and TRBJ1-2; tentatively, D is TRBD1 (6 bases). Between the trimmed V and J ends, which lost 4 bases and 4 bases, there was a span of 13 bases. This CDR3 has 14 residues. The germline V gene has CDR1 LGHDT and CDR2 YNNKEL (reference sequence). CDR3 coding DNA: TGTGCCAGCAGCCCACCGGGACAACTCTATGGCTACACCTTC. Translated: CASSPPGQLYGYTF.

Concerning this clonotype itself: The junction shows a germline mismatch at one end, possibly a read error. This chain uses TRBV20-1 with TRBJ1-5, with TRBD1 identical over 9 bases. Germline lookup yields CDR1 DFQATT and CDR2 SNEGSKA (reference sequence). The CDR3 runs 14 residues. The CDR3 here is CSARVTGGKQPQHF. The CDR3 DNA reads as TGCAGTGCTAGAGTCACAGGGGGCAAACAGCCCCAGCATTTT.

DNA for the CDR3: TGCAGTGCTGGGACAGTCGATAATCAGCCCCAGCATTTT. This gives the protein CSAGTVDNQPQHF. This sequence joins TRBV20-1 and TRBJ1-5; 7 nucleotides match TRBD1. Germline assignment: CDR1 DFQATT and CDR2 SNEGSKA (reference sequence). This CDR3 spans 13 amino acids. Trimming took 5 bases from V and 4 from J; bases not matched to a gene: 5.

A single count supports this clonotype. The gene calls are TRBV18 and TRBJ2-2; 9 nucleotides align to TRBD2. The CDR3 is made up of 17 amino acids. Germline trimming cut 3 bases from V and 4 bases from J; bases unmatched to any gene: 9. The germline V gene has CDR1 KGHSH and CDR2 LQKENI. DNA of the CDR3: TGTGCCAGCTCACCGTCTAGCGGGGACTGGGTCACCGGGGAGCTGTTTTTT. Translation: CASSPSSGDWVTGELFF.

The rearrangement links TRBV18 to TRBJ2-1, with unresolved D. Germline CDR1 and CDR2: KGHSH and LQKENI. Trimming shortened V by 0 bases and J by 9 bases, and 9 bases separated the two germline ends. The CDR3 sequence is 13 residues long. CDR3 in amino acids: CASSPPPSREQFF. The CDR3 DNA is TGTGCCAGCTCACCACCCCCCTCGCGTGAGCAGTTCTTC.

The chain has TRBV21-1 and TRBJ1-1. TRBV21-1 is termed a pseudogene. The CDR3 length is 15 residues. This chain's CDR3 is CASSKGGSFNTEAFF. The DNA of the CDR3 is TGTGCCAGCAGCAAAGGCGGGTCCTTCAACACTGAAGCTTTCTTT.

The chain links TRBV6-4 to TRBJ1-2, with D perhaps matching TRBD1 (5 bases). The germline V gene has CDR1 MRHNA and CDR2 SNTAGT. V shed 0 bases and J shed 8 bases, with 10 bases lying between them. The CDR3 loop spans 13 amino acids. For the CDR3, the DNA is TGTGCCAGCAGTGACTCCGGGACCAGGGGCTACACCTTC. It encodes CASSDSGTRGYTF.

The chain couples TRBV7-9 to TRBJ1-5, with D possibly TRBD1 on 6 matching bases. This CDR3 has 14 amino acids. The ends were cut back, 5 bases at V and 4 bases at J, with 12 bases in the middle. Germline CDR1 reads SEHNR; CDR2 reads FQNEAQ (reference sequence). The CDR3 loop reads CASSPGARNQPQHF. CDR3 nucleotide sequence: TGTGCCAGCAGCCCGGGGGCGCGAAATCAGCCCCAGCATTTT.

About this clonotype: The conserved phenylalanine or tryptophan normally closing the CDR3 is absent here, so this likely arose from a read error. In nucleotides, the CDR3 is TGTGCCAGCAGTTGGACAGGGGACACTGAAGCTTTCCTT. This gives the protein CASSWTGDTEAFL. The chain uses TRBV27 and TRBJ1-1; 9 nucleotides align to TRBD1. The CDR3 contains 13 residues. The germline CDR1 and CDR2 sequences are MNHEY and SMNVEV (reference sequence). Trimming removed 4 bases from V and 3 bases from J; junction bases left unmatched: 0.

CDR3 protein: CSARSDQQPQHF. CDR3 coding DNA: TGCAGTGCTAGATCCGACCAACAGCCCCAGCATTTT. The chain couples TRBV20-1 to TRBJ1-5, with D unclear. CDR1 and CDR2 from the germline V gene are DFQATT and SNEGSKA (reference sequence). The CDR3 has 12 amino acids. V was clipped by 2 bases and J by 7 bases, with 9 bases between them.

This chain connects TRBV6-2 or TRBV6-3 to TRBJ1-5, with D tentatively TRBD1 (5 bases). Germline lookup yields CDR1 MNHEY and CDR2 SVGEGT. This CDR3 region has 15 residues. V lost 6 bases to trimming and J lost 4 bases, with 16 bases between them. The CDR3 region has the DNA TGTGCCAGCAGCCCTCTTTCGAGGGGAAATCAGCCCCAGCATTTT. This encodes CASSPLSRGNQPQHF.

This chain connects TRBV7-2 to TRBJ2-7; 8 bases align to TRBD1. Germline loops: CDR1 SGHTA, CDR2 FQGNSA. The CDR3 runs 14 residues. V was clipped by 5 bases and J by 5 bases; unmatched bases: 8. In DNA, the CDR3 is TGTGCCAGCAGCCCCCGGACAGGGTTTGACGAGCAGTACTTC. Translating it yields CASSPRTGFDEQYF.

The chain uses TRBV10-3 and TRBJ2-5; 8 bases match TRBD2. The J segment lost 1 base and the V segment lost 11 bases, leaving 15 bases of the junction unmatched. The CDR3 covers 16 residues. Germline V gene data show CDR1 as ENHRY and CDR2 as SYGVKD. The chain's CDR3 is CAARAQLAGGQETQYF. In DNA, the CDR3 is TGTGCCGCCAGGGCCCAGCTAGCGGGTGGCCAAGAGACCCAGTACTTC.

CDR3: CASSLVRGENEQFF. CDR3 nucleotide sequence: TGTGCCAGCAGCTTAGTTCGCGGGGAGAATGAGCAGTTCTTC. The genes are TRBV11-2 and TRBJ2-1, with D possibly being TRBD2 (6 bases). Deletions cut 1 base from V and 7 bases from J, with 11 bases between. The germline gives CDR1 SGHAT, CDR2 FQNNGV. The CDR3 sequence is 14 residues long.

The chain joins TRBV19 to TRBJ2-7; D is possibly TRBD1 or TRBD2 (5 bases each). CDR3 length equals 12 residues. Germline CDR1 reads LNHDA; CDR2 reads SQIVND (reference sequence). V was shortened by 5 bases and J by 7 bases, with 12 bases between the two germline ends. DNA for the CDR3: TGTGCCAGTAGTGCTGGGACCGGGGAGCAGTACTTC. It is translated as CASSAGTGEQYF.

In its sample, this clonotype was seen once. This chain connects TRBV5-1 to TRBJ1-6; D unclear. V lost 1 base to trimming and J lost 8 bases, with 10 bases between them. CDR3 size: 14 residues. Per germline, CDR1 SGHRS and CDR2 YFSETQ. CDR3 nucleotides: TGCGCCAGCAGCTTGTACCGGGTTGATTCACCCCTCCACTTT. Translated, it gives CASSLYRVDSPLHF.

V is TRBV9 and J is TRBJ2-2; the D call may be TRBD1 or TRBD2 (5 bases each). Trimming removed 3 bases from V and 0 bases from J, with 6 bases in between. The CDR3 spans 14 residues. Germline values: CDR1 SGDLS, CDR2 YYNGEE. CDR3 residues: CASSGDANTGELFF. CDR3 DNA sequence: TGTGCCAGCAGCGGGGACGCGAACACCGGGGAGCTGTTTTTT.

The gene calls are TRBV2 and TRBJ1-1; D is unclear. CDR3 length: 14 residues. Germline assignment: CDR1 SNHLY and CDR2 FYNNEI. V was trimmed by 5 bases and J by 0 bases, leaving 10 bases between them. The CDR3 is CASSFTGMNTEAFF. The CDR3 bases are TGTGCCAGCAGTTTTACCGGAATGAACACTGAAGCTTTCTTT.